Listed here is a single T cell receptor (beta chain). Its antigen is as yet unknown. TCRdb keeps only in-frame clones here, not all; method: immunoSEQ multiplex PCR. The sample yields 70,000 to 95,000 clones, 80% seen once. This specimen belongs to a study of T cell responses to AZD1222 COVID-19 vaccine. About the research overall: Pooling was applied to second doses at about 4 or about 12 weeks. Study outcomes and limitations: In all cases, repertoires were sampled only after the peak T cell response. Per reports, nearly half of all spike-specific TCRs target regions that are unmutated in variants. Following two doses of AZD1222, Spike-specific TCR breadth and depth rose.

V dropped 5 bases and J dropped 1 base, with 11 bases sitting between them. The germline gives CDR1 MGHDK, CDR2 SYGVNS. The CDR3 length is 15 residues. Material: peripheral blood, obtained on day 0 of AZD1222 vaccination. This clonotype originated in an adult in good health. This chain joins TRBV25-1 and TRBJ1-4; the D is unclear. DNA of the CDR3: TGTGCCAGCAGTAAAGGACGGCTAACTAATGAAAAACTGTTTTTT. This codes for CASSKGRLTNEKLFF.